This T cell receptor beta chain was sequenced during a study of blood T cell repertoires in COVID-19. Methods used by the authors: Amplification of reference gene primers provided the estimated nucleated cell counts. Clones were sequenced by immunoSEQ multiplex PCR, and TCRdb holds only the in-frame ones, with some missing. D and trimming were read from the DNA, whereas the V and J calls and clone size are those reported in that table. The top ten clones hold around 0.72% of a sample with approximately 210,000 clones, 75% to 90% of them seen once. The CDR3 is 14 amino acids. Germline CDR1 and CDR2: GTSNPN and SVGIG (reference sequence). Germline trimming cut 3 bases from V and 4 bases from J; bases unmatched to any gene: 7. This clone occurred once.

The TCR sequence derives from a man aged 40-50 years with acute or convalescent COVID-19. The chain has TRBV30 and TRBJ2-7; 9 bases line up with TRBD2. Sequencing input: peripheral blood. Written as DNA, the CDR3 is TGTGCCTGGAGAAAGCCGGGACTAGCTTACGAGCAGTACTTC. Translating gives CAWRKPGLAYEQYF.